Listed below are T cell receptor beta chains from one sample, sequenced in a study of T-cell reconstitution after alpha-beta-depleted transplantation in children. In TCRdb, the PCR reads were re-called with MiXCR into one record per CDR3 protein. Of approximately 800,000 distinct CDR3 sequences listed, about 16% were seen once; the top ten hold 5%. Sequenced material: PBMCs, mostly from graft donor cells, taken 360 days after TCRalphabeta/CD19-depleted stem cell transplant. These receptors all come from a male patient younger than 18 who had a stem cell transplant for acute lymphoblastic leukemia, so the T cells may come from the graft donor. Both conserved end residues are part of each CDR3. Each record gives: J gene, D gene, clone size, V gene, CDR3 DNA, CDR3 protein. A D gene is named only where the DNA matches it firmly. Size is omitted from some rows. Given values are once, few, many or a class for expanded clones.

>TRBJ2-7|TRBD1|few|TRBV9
TGTGCCAGCAGCGCGGGGACAGGTGTTTTTGACGAGCAGTACTTC
CASSAGTGVFDEQYF
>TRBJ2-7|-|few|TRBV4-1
TGCGCCAGCAGCCATACCACGGTCCCCTTCTCCTACGAGCAGTACTTC
CASSHTTVPFSYEQYF
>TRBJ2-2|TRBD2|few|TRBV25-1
TGTGCCAGCAGTAGAGCTAGCGGGAGAATCGGCGGGGAGCTGTTTTTT
CASSRASGRIGGELFF
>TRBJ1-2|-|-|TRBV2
TGTGCCAGCAGTGAAGTGGGACCAGCTAACTATGGCTACACCTTC
CASSEVGPANYGYTF
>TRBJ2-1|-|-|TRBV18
TGTGCCAGCAAGGGAGCCTCCTACAATGAGCAGTTCTTC
CASKGASYNEQFF
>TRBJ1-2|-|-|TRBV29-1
TGCAGCGCAACTGATACCTCGGGGGGCTACACCTTC
CSATDTSGGYTF
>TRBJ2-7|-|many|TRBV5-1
TGCGCCAGCAGCTTGCGGAGCGGGTCAGACGAGCAGTACTTC
CASSLRSGSDEQYF
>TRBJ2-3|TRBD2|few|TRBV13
TGTGCCAGCAGCTTTCTAGCGGGAGGGCCGGGGCCCACAGATACGCAGTATTTT
CASSFLAGGPGPTDTQYF
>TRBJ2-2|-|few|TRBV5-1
TGCGCCAGCAGCTTCAGAGAGGGGGAAGGCGGGGAGCTGTTTTTT
CASSFREGEGGELFF
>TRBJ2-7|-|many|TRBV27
TGTGCCAGCAGTTTCCCCTCGGGCAGGAAGGACGAGCAGTACTTC
CASSFPSGRKDEQYF
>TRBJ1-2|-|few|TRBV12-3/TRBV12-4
TGTGCCAGCAGTTTAGGAGGTGTCGGGGGCTACACCTTC
CASSLGGVGGYTF
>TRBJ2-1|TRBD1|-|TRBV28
TGTGCCAGCAGAATTTGGACAGGGGGATACAATGAGCAGTTCTTC
CASRIWTGGYNEQFF
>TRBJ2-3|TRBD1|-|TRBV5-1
TGCGCCAGCAGCGCTACAGGGGGGTCACCCCACGGGTGGAGCACAGATACGCAGTATTTT
CASSATGGSPHGWSTDTQYF
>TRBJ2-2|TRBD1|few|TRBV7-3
TGTGCCAGCACCGGGACAGGGGACACCGGGGAGCTGTTTTTT
CASTGTGDTGELFF
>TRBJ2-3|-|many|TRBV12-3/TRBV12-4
TGTGCCAGCAGTTTGACCCACCGGTTGGGGGCGCGTCCAGATACGCAGTATTTT
CASSLTHRLGARPDTQYF
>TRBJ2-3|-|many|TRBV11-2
TGTGCCAGCAGCTTAGATTACTGGGTGGGAGAAGGCACAGATACGCAGTATTTT
CASSLDYWVGEGTDTQYF
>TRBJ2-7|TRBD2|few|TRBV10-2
TGCGCCAGCAGGGAGGGTAGCGGGCCGTTCTCCTACGAGCAGTACTTC
CASREGSGPFSYEQYF
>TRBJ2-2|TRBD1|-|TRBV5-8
TGTGCCAGCAGCTTCCGACAGGGCGCGAACACCGGGGAGCTGTTTTTT
CASSFRQGANTGELFF
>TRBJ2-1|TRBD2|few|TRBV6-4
TGTGCCAGCAGTGACACTGGGACTAGCGTCGGCAATGAGCAGTTCTTC
CASSDTGTSVGNEQFF
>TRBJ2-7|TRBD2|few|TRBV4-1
TGCGCCAGCAGCCAAGATTGGCGGGAGAGCTCCTACGAGCAGTACTTC
CASSQDWRESSYEQYF
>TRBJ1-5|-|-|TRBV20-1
TGCAGTGCCCACCCTAACACGGGTCACCAGCCCCAGCATTTT
CSAHPNTGHQPQHF
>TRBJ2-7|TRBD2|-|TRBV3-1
TGTGCCAGCAGCCCTTCGCCCCCCGGGAGGTCCTACGAGCAGTACTTC
CASSPSPPGRSYEQYF
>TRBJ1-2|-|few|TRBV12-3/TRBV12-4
TGTGCCACTGCCCCGACAGCTTTCTCCAACTATGGCTACACCTTC
CATAPTAFSNYGYTF
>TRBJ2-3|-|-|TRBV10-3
TGTGCCATCAGTGATCACGGGGGGCGGGCAGATACGCAGTATTTT
CAISDHGGRADTQYF
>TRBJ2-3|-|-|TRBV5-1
TGCGCCAGCAGCTTGTCGGCCCCGGGCACAGATACGCAGTATTTT
CASSLSAPGTDTQYF
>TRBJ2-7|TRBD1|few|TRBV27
TGTGCCAGCGGACAGGGGTTCGGATCCTACGAGCAGTACTTC
CASGQGFGSYEQYF
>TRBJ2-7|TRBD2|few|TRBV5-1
TGCGCCAGCAGCTATGGACTAGCGGGTGGGCCAAGCTCCTACGAGCAGTACTTC
CASSYGLAGGPSSYEQYF
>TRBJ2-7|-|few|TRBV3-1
TGTGCCAGCAGCCAAGGGACTCACTACGAGCAGTACTTC
CASSQGTHYEQYF
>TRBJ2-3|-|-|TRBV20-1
TGCAGTGCCCGTCGTTCATTCTACTCTAGCACAGATACGCAGTATTTT
CSARRSFYSSTDTQYF
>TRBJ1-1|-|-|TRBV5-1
TGCGCCAGCAGGCCCGATCCGGGGTGGGGCGAGACTGAAGCTTTCTTT
CASRPDPGWGETEAFF
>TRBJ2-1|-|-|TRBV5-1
TGCGCCAGCACCAACTCAAATAGGACCCATGTTACCTACAATGAGCAGTTCTTC
CASTNSNRTHVTYNEQFF
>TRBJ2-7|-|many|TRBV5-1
TGCGCCAGCAGCTTTGACCGCGGGAACTATGAGCAGTACTTC
CASSFDRGNYEQYF
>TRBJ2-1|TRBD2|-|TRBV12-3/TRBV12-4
TGTGCCAGCAGTTTATGGGGTAGCGGGAGTTACAATGAGCAGTTCTTC
CASSLWGSGSYNEQFF
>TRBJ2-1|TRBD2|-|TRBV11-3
TGTGCCAGCAGCAACGGGACTAGTGTTGGTGAGCAGTTCTTC
CASSNGTSVGEQFF
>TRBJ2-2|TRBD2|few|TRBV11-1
TGTGCCAGCAGCTTGACTAGCGGGAGGCCCAACACCGGGGAGCTGTTTTTT
CASSLTSGRPNTGELFF
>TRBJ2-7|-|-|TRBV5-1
TGCGCCAGCAGCTTGGCCTCTCCCCCCTACGAGCAGTACTTC
CASSLASPPYEQYF